This TCR beta chain comes out of a study of blood T cell repertoires in COVID-19. Looking at the study overall: The study drew acute and convalescent COVID-19 samples from the United States, Italy and Spain. T cells, B-cell-depleted T cells, or PBMCs provided the cDNA or gDNA that served as material.

Authors' data handling: Amplification from reference gene primers served as the basis for estimated nucleated cell counts. Repertoires were generated with immunoSEQ multiplex PCR, while TCRdb's copy carries only in-frame clones and drops some. V and J calls and clone size are copied from that table; D and trimming were computed from the DNA. The sample includes roughly 300,000 clones, nearly 90% of them seen just once. The V gene's germline CDR1 is KGHSH and CDR2 LQKENI. The CDR3 has 16 amino acids. V trimming: 3 bases; J trimming: 4 bases; junction bases outside the gene matches: 9. This clone was recorded only once.

The source is a man younger than 35 with active or convalescent COVID-19. This chain uses TRBV18 with TRBJ1-2; 9 positions agree with TRBD1. The sample comprised peripheral blood. CDR3 in DNA: TGTGCCAGCTCACCGGGGGACAGGGCCCCTTTCTATGGCTACACCTTC. It is translated as CASSPGDRAPFYGYTF.